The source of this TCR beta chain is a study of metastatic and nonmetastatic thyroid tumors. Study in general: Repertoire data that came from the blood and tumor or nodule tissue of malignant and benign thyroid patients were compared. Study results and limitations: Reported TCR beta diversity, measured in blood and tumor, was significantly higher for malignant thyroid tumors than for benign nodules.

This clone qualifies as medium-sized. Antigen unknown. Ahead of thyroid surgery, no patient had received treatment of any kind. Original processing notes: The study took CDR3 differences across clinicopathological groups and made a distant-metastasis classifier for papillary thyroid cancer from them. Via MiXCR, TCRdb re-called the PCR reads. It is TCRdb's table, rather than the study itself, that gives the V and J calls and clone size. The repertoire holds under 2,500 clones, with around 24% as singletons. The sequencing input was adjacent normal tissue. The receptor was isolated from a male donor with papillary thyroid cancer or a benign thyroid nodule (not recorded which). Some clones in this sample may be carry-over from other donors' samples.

CDR3: CASSLTDRDRGETQYF. The CDR3 nucleotides are TGTGCCAGCAGCTTAACGGACAGGGACCGTGGGGAGACCCAGTACTTC. The chain couples TRBV9 to TRBJ2-5; 8 bases map to TRBD1. Germline CDR1 and CDR2: SGDLS and YYNGEE. Losses at the gene ends were 4 bases for V and 5 bases for J; bases not matched to a gene: 13. The CDR3 contains 16 residues. The complete variable domain, with remaining parts taken from reference TRBV9 and TRBJ2-5, reads DSGVTQTPKHLITATGQRVTLRCSPRSGDLSVYWYQQSLDQGLQFLIQYYNGEERAKGNILERFSAQQFPDLHSELNLSSLELGDSALYFCASSLTDRDRGETQYFGPGTRLLVL.